This TCR beta chain was recovered during a study of blood T cell repertoires in COVID-19. Looking at the study overall: PBMCs, B-cell-depleted T cells, or T cells were the source of the cDNA or gDNA that made up the material.

The V gene lost 1 base and the J gene lost 4 bases, with 8 bases spanning the gap. From germline, CDR1 is LNHNV and CDR2 YYDKDF (reference sequence). This CDR3 contains 14 residues. The assay was immunoSEQ multiplex PCR, and TCRdb's table has in-frame clones only and misses some. Counted here are about 170,000 clones, 85% to 90% occurring once; the ten biggest clones make up roughly 7%. This clonotype originated in a woman older than 75 in a cohort sampled during active or convalescent COVID-19. The chain carries TRBV15 and TRBJ1-5; a possible D gene is TRBD1 (6 bases). The sample comprised peripheral blood. The CDR3 coding sequence is TGTGCCACCAGCAGAGTGGGACAAAATCAGCCCCAGCATTTT. Translated, it gives CATSRVGQNQPQHF.